These 32 T cell receptor beta chains came from one sample sequenced in a study of blood T cells in healthy people across ages. The use of a sample-barcoded 5' primer and a J-beta primer mix characterized a second PCR of roughly 6 to 11 cycles. In TCRdb, the 5' RACE reads were re-called with MiXCR into one record per CDR3 protein. The sample yields hundreds of thousands of distinct CDR3 sequences, approximately 30% seen once. Sequencing was performed on blood. These receptors originate from a woman older than 75 in good health.

This clonotype was recorded a few times. The chain recombines TRBV10-3 with TRBJ1-1, with 10 bases matching TRBD1. The junction had 5 bases not matched to a gene; V was cut back by 3 bases and J by 4 bases. This CDR3 has 15 residues. Per the germline V gene, CDR1 is ENHRY and CDR2 is SYGVKD. In DNA, the CDR3 is TGTGCCATCAGTGATAGTGGACAGGGGGGCACTGAAGCTTTCTTT. It specifies CAISDSGQGGTEAFF.

This clonotype came up many times. The chain employs TRBV7-2 and TRBJ1-2, with 8 bases fitting TRBD1. The CDR3 consists of 16 residues. The V gene end was trimmed by 2 bases and the J gene end by 6 bases; junction bases not matched to a gene: 11. CDR1 is SGHTA, CDR2 FQGNSA, per germline. As DNA, the CDR3 is TGTGCCAGCAGCTTAAAGCTAGGGACAGGTTTTAATGGCTACACCTTC. This sequence encodes CASSLKLGTGFNGYTF.

This clonotype was counted at least ten times. The J gene is TRBJ2-1, the V gene TRBV29-1; a weak D match, TRBD2 (6 bases). V shed 4 bases and J shed 12 bases, with 10 bases lying between them. CDR1 is SQVTM, CDR2 ANQGSEA, per germline. CDR3 length equals 10 residues. CDR3 residues: CSVGGDGQFF. CDR3 DNA: TGCAGCGTTGGGGGGGACGGGCAGTTCTTC.

The V call is TRBV20-1, the J call TRBJ2-4, with TRBD2 as a possible D gene (6 bases). The germline V gene has CDR1 DFQATT and CDR2 SNEGSKA (reference sequence). Trimming cost V 6 bases and J 9 bases, with 12 bases left between them. The CDR3 totals 11 residues. The CDR3 DNA sequence: TGCAGTGCGGTCACTAGCAGCATTCAGTACTTC. Translated: CSAVTSSIQYF.

This chain links TRBV5-1 with TRBJ2-1; TRBD2 agrees at 11 bases. Losses at the gene ends were 3 bases for V and 7 bases for J; bases not matched to a gene: 9. The CDR3 spans 16 residues. CDR1 and CDR2 from the germline V gene are SGHRS and YFSETQ. Written as DNA, the CDR3 is TGCGCCAGCAGCTCAATGGGGCTAGCGGGGGGTAATGAGCAGTTCTTC. It specifies CASSSMGLAGGNEQFF.

This chain uses TRBV5-6 with TRBJ2-3; D not certain. The CDR3 is 15 residues long. V lost 4 bases, J lost 0 bases, and 12 bases lay in between. In germline, CDR1 is SGHDT, CDR2 YYEEEE. The CDR3 sequence: CASSRWLVSTDTQYF. CDR3 DNA sequence: TGTGCCAGCAGCCGTTGGCTGGTCAGCACAGATACGCAGTATTTT. The full variable domain, its missing parts supplied by reference TRBV5-6 and TRBJ2-3, is DAGVTQSPTHLIKTRGQQVTLRCSPKSGHDTVSWYQQALGQGPQFIFQYYEEEERQRGNFPDRFSGHQFPNYSSELNVNALLLGDSALYLCASSRWLVSTDTQYFGPGTRLTVL.

This clonotype was counted many times. The V gene is TRBV9, the J gene TRBJ2-3; 9 nucleotides align to TRBD2. The V and J ends lost 0 bases and 0 bases, in that order; junction bases with no gene match: 2. The germline V gene encodes CDR1 SGDLS and CDR2 YYNGEE. This CDR3 is 16 amino acids long. Here the CDR3 DNA reads TGTGCCAGCAGCGTAGCAGCGGGGGGAAGCACAGATACGCAGTATTTT. This translates into CASSVAAGGSTDTQYF.

V usage is TRBV7-2 and J usage is TRBJ2-3; no clear D gene. Germline loops: CDR1 SGHTA, CDR2 FQGNSA. CDR3 length equals 15 residues. Trimming took off 7 bases at V and 2 bases at J, with 16 bases between the two ends. The CDR3 coding sequence is TGTGCCAGCACCTCTTGGCTCGCCAACACAGATACGCAGTATTTT. It specifies CASTSWLANTDTQYF.

This clonotype was counted ten times or more. This chain uses TRBV6-1 with TRBJ1-6; D remains unclear. V was cut by 0 bases and J by 8 bases, with 8 bases left in between. The CDR3 is made up of 14 amino acids. Germline V gives CDR1 MNHNS, CDR2 SASEGT. The CDR3 DNA follows: TGTGCCAGCAGTGAAGCACACACGGATTCACCCCTCCACTTT. This sequence encodes CASSEAHTDSPLHF.

The V and J genes are TRBV29-1 and TRBJ2-5, with 7 bases fitting TRBD2. Germline loops: CDR1 SQVTM, CDR2 ANQGSEA. CDR3 length equals 15 residues. With V trimmed by 4 bases and J by 11 bases, 19 bases remained unmatched. The CDR3 region has the DNA TGCAGCGTTGCGATTGGCGGGGGAATCAGAAATGAGCAGTACTTC. Translating gives CSVAIGGGIRNEQYF. Looking up the rest from reference TRBV29-1 and TRBJ2-5 gives the full variable domain: SAVISQKPSRDICQRGTSLTIQCQVDSQVTMMFWYRQQPGQSLTLIATANQGSEATYESGFVIDKFPISRPNLTFSTLTVSNMSPEDSSIYLCSVAIGGGIRNEQYFGPGTRLLVL.

This clonotype appeared a few times. The chain has TRBV19 and TRBJ2-1; D may be TRBD1 (5 bases). V lost 5 bases to trimming and J lost 10 bases, with 9 bases between them. CDR1 is LNHDA and CDR2 is SQIVND in the germline V gene (reference sequence). This CDR3 is 11 amino acids long. The CDR3 loop is CASSSRQEQFF. The CDR3 region has the DNA TGTGCCAGTAGTTCACGACAGGAGCAGTTCTTC.

This clonotype was observed many times. The chain links TRBV6-2 or TRBV6-3 to TRBJ2-7, with D maybe TRBD1 (5 bases). Germline-derived CDR1 and CDR2 are MNHEY and SVGEGT. The CDR3 has 13 amino acids. V lost 1 base, J lost 9 bases, and 13 bases lay in between. The CDR3 sequence: CASSYFSGRGQYF. In DNA form, the CDR3 reads TGTGCCAGCAGTTACTTCTCAGGGCGAGGGCAGTACTTC.

The chain combines TRBV9 with TRBJ2-2; 8 bases agree with TRBD1. CDR1 and CDR2 (germline): SGDLS, YYNGEE. J gave up 8 bases and V 3 bases, and 12 bases lay outside the gene matches. This CDR3 is 16 amino acids long. The CDR3: CASSETGTGLVGELFF. The CDR3 coding sequence is TGTGCCAGCAGCGAGACCGGGACAGGATTAGTTGGGGAGCTGTTTTTT. The whole variable domain, filled in from reference TRBV9 and TRBJ2-2, reads DSGVTQTPKHLITATGQRVTLRCSPRSGDLSVYWYQQSLDQGLQFLIQYYNGEERAKGNILERFSAQQFPDLHSELNLSSLELGDSALYFCASSETGTGLVGELFFGEGSRLTVL.

There are a few counts of this clonotype. The J gene is TRBJ1-4, the V gene TRBV5-1; TRBD1 aligns across 10 bases. In germline, CDR1 is SGHRS, CDR2 YFSETQ. The CDR3 has 19 residues. V lost 4 bases to trimming and J lost 8 bases; unmatched junction nucleotides: 20. CDR3: CASSTPAGTGAFGREKLFF. The CDR3 DNA follows: TGCGCCAGCAGCACCCCGGCGGGGACAGGGGCCTTCGGTAGGGAAAAACTGTTTTTT.

This clonotype was seen a handful of times. CDR3 in amino acids: CAMAGTALMGEAFF. Here the CDR3 DNA reads TGTGCCATGGCCGGGACAGCCTTGATGGGTGAAGCTTTCTTT. The V and J genes are TRBV10-3 and TRBJ1-1, with 7 bases lining up with TRBD1. Germline assignment: CDR1 ENHRY and CDR2 SYGVKD. Unmatched junction bases numbered 14, after V lost 9 bases and J lost 7 bases. This CDR3 region has 14 residues.

Of note for this clonotype: This may arise from a read error, as a much more abundant clone is one base away. V gene TRBV5-4 combines with J gene TRBJ2-1; D not resolved. Germline V gene data show CDR1 as SGHNT and CDR2 as YYREEE (reference sequence). This CDR3 region has 14 residues. V was clipped by 4 bases and J by 13 bases, with 21 bases between them. CDR3 nucleotides: TGTGCCAGCAGCAAAAAGACGGGCGAAGAGACCCAGTTCTTC. Translated, it gives CASSKKTGEETQFF.

The table lists this clonotype with many counts. The chain carries TRBV12-3 or TRBV12-4 and TRBJ1-2; no clear D. Trimming cost V 4 bases and J 4 bases, with 7 bases left between them. This CDR3 has 12 residues. The CDR3 loop reads CASSSSSYGYTF. In nucleotides, the CDR3 is TGTGCCAGCAGTTCCTCCTCCTATGGCTACACCTTC.

This clonotype has a count of ten or more. The gene calls are TRBV19 and TRBJ2-7; a weak D match, TRBD2 (5 bases). CDR1 and CDR2 from the germline V gene are LNHDA and SQIVND (reference sequence). V lost 6 bases, J lost 2 bases, and 14 bases lay in between. This CDR3 is built from 14 residues. The DNA of the CDR3 is TGTGCCAGTAGCCCGGGGTCGGGAACCTACGAGCAGTACTTC. Translated: CASSPGSGTYEQYF.

The sample holds a few counts of this clonotype. The chain couples TRBV20-1 to TRBJ2-2, with TRBD2 identical over 10 bases. The V segment lost 2 bases and the J segment 7 bases; nucleotides outside the gene matches: 7. The CDR3 has 15 amino acids. Germline loops: CDR1 DFQATT, CDR2 SNEGSKA (reference sequence). The CDR3 DNA reads TGCAGTGCTAGAAGTCTAGCGGGGGCCGGCGGGGAGCTGTTTTTT. Amino acids: CSARSLAGAGGELFF.

This CDR3 reads CASSVVLLAPGNEQFF. CDR3 bases: TGTGCCAGCAGCGTAGTACTGCTAGCTCCGGGCAATGAGCAGTTCTTC. This chain connects TRBV9 to TRBJ2-1; maybe TRBD2 (5 bases). Per germline, CDR1 SGDLS and CDR2 YYNGEE. There are 16 residues in the CDR3. V lost 0 bases and J 6 bases, leaving 16 bases between the germline ends.

The chain has TRBV6-1 and TRBJ1-2; possible D gene TRBD1, 5 bases. Per the germline V gene, CDR1 is MNHNS and CDR2 is SASEGT. The CDR3 runs 16 residues. The germline V and J ends were trimmed by 4 bases and 6 bases, with 21 bases remaining between them. For the CDR3, the DNA is TGTGCCAGCAGTGCCCACCGTGGGCAGGGCGGTAATGGCTACACCTTC. It is translated as CASSAHRGQGGNGYTF.

This clonotype was detected ten times or more. V and J are TRBV18 and TRBJ2-1; TRBD2 matches at 8 bases. The V segment lost 1 base and the J segment 1 base; nucleotides outside the gene matches: 6. The CDR3 sequence is 17 residues long. Per the germline V gene, CDR1 is KGHSH and CDR2 is LQKENI. CDR3 in amino acids: CASSPRASGGSYNEQFF. CDR3 nucleotide sequence: TGTGCCAGCTCACCACGGGCGAGCGGGGGATCCTACAATGAGCAGTTCTTC.

This clonotype was picked up a small number of times. V gene TRBV9 combines with J gene TRBJ2-1; 10 positions match TRBD2. From germline, CDR1 is SGDLS and CDR2 YYNGEE. The CDR3 loop spans 16 amino acids. V lost 0 bases to trimming and J lost 13 bases; unmatched junction nucleotides: 13. The CDR3 DNA follows: TGTGCCAGCAGCGTAGATCTAGGCGGTAGCGGGGGGCCCCAGTTCTTC. It encodes CASSVDLGGSGGPQFF.

There are many counts of this clonotype. V and J are TRBV4-3 and TRBJ2-6; D not certain. Germline CDR1 and CDR2: LGHNA and YSLEER. The CDR3 spans 16 residues. The V and J ends lost 0 bases and 2 bases respectively, with 8 bases between them. In DNA, the CDR3 is TGCGCCAGCAGCCAAGATGTGGGAACTGGGGCCAACGTCCTGACTTTC. The encoded protein is CASSQDVGTGANVLTF.

V is TRBV30 and J is TRBJ1-4; weak D call: TRBD1 (6 bases). This CDR3 is built from 14 residues. CDR1 and CDR2 (germline): GTSNPN, SVGIG (reference sequence). Trimming removed 4 bases from V and 5 bases from J, with 14 bases in between. CDR3 amino acids: CAWTLGQGNEKLFF. In DNA form, the CDR3 reads TGTGCCTGGACCCTCGGTCAGGGGAATGAAAAACTGTTTTTT.

This chain links TRBV5-1 with TRBJ1-5; the D gene is possibly TRBD1 (5 bases). This CDR3 spans 15 amino acids. The germline gives CDR1 SGHRS, CDR2 YFSETQ. V was cut by 0 bases and J by 5 bases, with 12 bases left in between. Here the CDR3 DNA reads TGCGCCAGCAGCTTGGTGGGGGACCCCCATCAGCCCCAGCATTTT. As protein: CASSLVGDPHQPQHF.

In its sample, this clonotype was seen many times. V usage is TRBV7-8 and J usage is TRBJ2-7, with a weak D call TRBD1 (6 bases). This CDR3 is 14 amino acids long. The V end was cut by 0 bases, the J end by 5 bases, with 11 bases between. CDR1 is SGHVS, CDR2 FQNEAQ, per germline. In DNA form, the CDR3 reads TGTGCCAGCAGCTTAGCCGGCAGGGGCGACGAGCAGTACTTC. Amino acid sequence: CASSLAGRGDEQYF.

This clonotype was seen at least ten times. The V call is TRBV14, the J call TRBJ2-7; 8 bases map to TRBD2. V shed 4 bases, J shed 2 bases, and the junction held 10 bases outside the gene matches. CDR3 length equals 16 residues. Germline V gene sequence: CDR1 SGHDN, CDR2 FVKESK. The CDR3 reads CASSPDLRGVTYEQYF. In DNA form, the CDR3 reads TGTGCCAGCAGCCCTGATTTGCGGGGGGTGACCTACGAGCAGTACTTC.

This clonotype has a count of ten or more. J is TRBJ2-1 and V is TRBV20-1, with 14 nucleotides matching TRBD2. This CDR3 is built from 14 residues. From germline, CDR1 is DFQATT and CDR2 SNEGSKA (reference sequence). Trimming at V came to 6 bases and at J to 8 bases, leaving 6 bases not matched to a gene. CDR3 bases: TGCAGTGCCCACGGGACTAGCGGGGGCTATGAGCAGTTCTTC. This translates into CSAHGTSGGYEQFF.

This clonotype was observed many times. The chain is built from TRBV9 and TRBJ1-2, with 7 bases identical to TRBD1. Germline trimming cut 0 bases from V and 5 bases from J; bases unmatched to any gene: 10. Per germline, CDR1 SGDLS and CDR2 YYNGEE. The CDR3 is made up of 16 amino acids. The CDR3 DNA reads as TGTGCCAGCAGCGTAGTGAACAGGGGCAGACGGTATGGCTACACCTTC. Translating it yields CASSVVNRGRRYGYTF.

This clonotype was seen repeatedly, ten times or more. V is TRBV6-2 or TRBV6-3 and J is TRBJ2-5; no definite D call. Germline values: CDR1 MNHEY, CDR2 SVGEGT. Trimming removed 2 bases from V and 5 bases from J, with 6 bases in between. The CDR3 runs 12 residues. CDR3 region: CASSYQRETQYF. As DNA, the CDR3 is TGTGCCAGCAGTTACCAGAGGGAGACCCAGTACTTC.

At least ten counts were recorded for this clonotype. Written as DNA, the CDR3 is TGCGCCAGCAGCAGAAGGGGACAAGGAGGAGACGAGCAGTACTTC. Encoded protein: CASSRRGQGGDEQYF. The V gene is TRBV5-1, the J gene TRBJ2-7, with a possible D match to TRBD1 (6 bases). Germline loops: CDR1 SGHRS, CDR2 YFSETQ. With 4 bases removed from V and 5 bases from J, the gap between germline ends came to 19 bases. CDR3 size: 15 residues.